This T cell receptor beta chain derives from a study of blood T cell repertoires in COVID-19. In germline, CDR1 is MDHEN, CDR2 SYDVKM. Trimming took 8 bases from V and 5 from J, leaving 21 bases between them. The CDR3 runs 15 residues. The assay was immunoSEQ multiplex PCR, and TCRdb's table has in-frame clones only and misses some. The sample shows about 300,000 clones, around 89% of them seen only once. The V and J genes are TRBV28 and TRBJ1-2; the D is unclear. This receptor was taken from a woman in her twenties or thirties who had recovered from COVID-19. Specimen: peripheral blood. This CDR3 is CASQLNVGGGYGYTF. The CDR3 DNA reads TGTGCCAGCCAATTGAATGTCGGCGGTGGGTATGGCTACACCTTC.